This T cell receptor (beta chain) came from a study of cytomegalovirus exposure and HLA in healthy donors. Study conclusions and caveats: What a later analysis reportedly showed was that an Asian-associated ancestry cluster had fewer N-insertions than the approximately 720-donor mean. Earlier analysis looked at TCR beta V segments, and most were productive about 87% or about 30% of the time. In a later analysis, TCR beta V- and J-gene trimming showed a link to a missense DCLRE1C variant.

Trimming left V 5 bases short and J 0 bases short, with 20 bases between. CDR3 length equals 17 residues. Looked up from germline, CDR1 is SGHAT and CDR2 is FQNNGV. PCR used 60 Vbeta primers and 13 Jbeta primers. TCRdb's copy holds only in-frame clones and misses some; the assay was immunoSEQ multiplex PCR. The top ten hold roughly 4% of the sample, which has about 300,000 clones, about nine tenths seen once. This clone was picked up one time. What it recognizes is unknown. The source of this sequence is a man aged 40-49 years in good health and CMV-seropositive. Sequencing was done on a sample of PBMCs. The chain employs TRBV11-2 and TRBJ2-7, with D perhaps TRBD1 (6 bases). CDR3 loop: CASSPRQVRKDSYEQYF. CDR3 sequence (DNA): TGTGCCAGCAGCCCGAGACAGGTTCGGAAGGACTCCTACGAGCAGTACTTC.